The 15 T cell receptor beta chains reported below all come from one sample, sequenced in a study of T-cell memory formation after mild COVID-19. TCRdb reanalysed the 5' RACE reads using MiXCR and keeps one entry per CDR3 protein. Here the sample spans just under 550,000 distinct CDR3 sequences, over 20% being singletons. Input material: PBMCs or a T cell subset sorted from them (not recorded which). The receptors were sampled from an adult woman who had mild COVID-19 (a few samples of this study predate the infection). Cell type and time point are not known.

This clonotype was seen only a few times. CDR3 residues: CASSYRGGAGGYTF. The CDR3 bases are TGTGCCAGCAGCTATCGGGGTGGGGCCGGTGGCTACACCTTC. This sequence joins TRBV6-5 and TRBJ1-2, with D perhaps matching TRBD1 (5 bases). The CDR3 totals 14 residues. Trimming stripped 6 bases from V and 7 bases from J, with 18 bases between. Per germline, CDR1 MNHEY and CDR2 SVGAGI.

The chain employs TRBV5-4 and TRBJ2-3; 7 bases agree with TRBD2. Looked up from germline, CDR1 is SGHNT and CDR2 is YYREEE (reference sequence). Germline trimming cut 3 bases from V and 0 bases from J; bases unmatched to any gene: 7. There are 16 residues in the CDR3. The CDR3 DNA follows: TGTGCCAGCAGCTCCCCTAGCGGAGGAAGCACAGATACGCAGTATTTT. This sequence encodes CASSSPSGGSTDTQYF.

This clonotype was seen more than once but under ten times. This rearrangement joins TRBV3-1 to TRBJ2-2, with TRBD2 identical over 10 bases. J gave up 7 bases and V 0 bases, and 5 bases lay outside the gene matches. The CDR3 length is 16 residues. CDR1 and CDR2 (germline): LGHDT, YNNKEL (reference sequence). The DNA of the CDR3 is TGTGCCAGCAGCCAAGATCGGCTAGCGGGAGTCGGGGAGCTGTTTTTT. Translation: CASSQDRLAGVGELFF.

This clonotype has a handful of counts. V gene TRBV12-3 or TRBV12-4 combines with J gene TRBJ2-3; 10 bases line up with TRBD2. The CDR3 spans 16 residues. Trimming at V came to 1 base and at J to 4 bases, leaving 5 bases not matched to a gene. In nucleotides, the CDR3 is TGTGCCAGCAGTTTAGGGCTAGCGGGAGCCCCAGATACGCAGTATTTT. Amino acid sequence: CASSLGLAGAPDTQYF.

V and J are TRBV15 and TRBJ2-5, with no clear D. The CDR3 spans 14 residues. Between the trimmed V and J ends, which lost 1 base and 4 bases, there was a span of 10 bases. Germline loops: CDR1 LNHNV, CDR2 YYDKDF (reference sequence). The DNA of the CDR3 is TGTGCCACCAGCAGAGCTGGGCACTTAGAGACCCAGTACTTC. It yields the protein CATSRAGHLETQYF.

This clonotype has only one observation. The rearrangement uses TRBV12-3 or TRBV12-4 and TRBJ2-7, with D perhaps assigned TRBD1 or TRBD2 (6 bases each). This CDR3 is 13 amino acids long. V lost 6 bases, J lost 3 bases, and 12 bases lay in between. The CDR3 sequence is CASRYGGRYEQYF. CDR3 DNA: TGTGCCAGCAGGTACGGGGGCCGCTACGAGCAGTACTTC.

J is TRBJ2-5 and V is TRBV2; possibly TRBD2 for D (6 bases). Looked up from germline, CDR1 is SNHLY and CDR2 is FYNNEI. V lost 8 bases, J lost 5 bases, and 12 bases lay in between. The CDR3 spans 12 residues. DNA for the CDR3: TGTGCCAGCGTGGGAGGAGCTGAGACCCAGTACTTC. Residues: CASVGGAETQYF.

The chain has TRBV11-2 and TRBJ1-3, with unresolved D. Germline CDR1 and CDR2: SGHAT and FQNNGV. The CDR3 extends over 15 amino acids. Trimming shortened V by 7 bases and J by 0 bases, and 13 bases separated the two germline ends. The CDR3 coding sequence is TGTGCCAGCACCCTCGGGCCTAGCTCTGGAAACACCATATATTTT. Protein: CASTLGPSSGNTIYF.

This clonotype was seen repeatedly, ten times or more. The chain employs TRBV5-1 and TRBJ2-1; no firm D call. Trimming removed 2 bases from V and 1 base from J, with 7 bases in between. The CDR3 spans 14 residues. From germline, CDR1 is SGHRS and CDR2 YFSETQ. CDR3 bases: TGCGCCAGCAGCTTAAGCAATTCCTACAATGAGCAGTTCTTC. This encodes CASSLSNSYNEQFF.

The rearrangement joins TRBV24-1 to TRBJ2-6; D may be TRBD1 or TRBD2 (5 bases each). Germline assignment: CDR1 KGHDR and CDR2 SFDVKD. The CDR3 sequence is 14 residues long. Trimming shortened V by 5 bases and J by 2 bases, and 6 bases separated the two germline ends. The chain's CDR3 is CATSGGTGANVLTF. The DNA of the CDR3 is TGTGCCACCAGTGGGGGGACTGGGGCCAACGTCCTGACTTTC.

CDR3 DNA: TGTGCCAGCAGCCAATTTGGACGGAGGCAGTACAATGAGCAGTTCTTC. Protein sequence: CASSQFGRRQYNEQFF. J is TRBJ2-1 and V is TRBV14; D is perhaps TRBD2 (5 bases). Trimming stripped 2 bases from V and 4 bases from J, with 15 bases between. The CDR3 sequence is 16 residues long. Germline V gives CDR1 SGHDN, CDR2 FVKESK. The variable domain in full, with the rest retrieved from reference TRBV14 and TRBJ2-1, is EAGVTQFPSHSVIEKGQTVTLRCDPISGHDNLYWYRRVMGKEIKFLLHFVKESKQDESGMPNNRFLAERTGGTYSTLKVQPAELEDSGVYFCASSQFGRRQYNEQFFGPGTRLTVL.

The chain has TRBV7-9 and TRBJ1-1; 7 bases match TRBD1. The germline V gene encodes CDR1 SEHNR and CDR2 FQNEAQ (reference sequence). CDR3 size: 13 residues. V gave up 5 bases and J gave up 7 bases; unmatched junction bases: 7. The CDR3 loop is CASSGRQGIEAFF. CDR3 nucleotides: TGTGCCAGCAGCGGGAGACAGGGTATTGAAGCTTTCTTT.

The chain couples TRBV10-3 to TRBJ2-7; 9 nucleotides match TRBD2. The trim removed 2 bases at V and 7 bases at J, leaving 15 bases unmatched. The CDR3 loop spans 17 amino acids. CDR1 ENHRY and CDR2 SYGVKD come from the germline V gene. This CDR3 reads CAISETLIAGAAMEQYF. CDR3 in DNA: TGTGCCATCAGTGAGACACTGATAGCGGGGGCAGCGATGGAGCAGTACTTC.

Ten or more counts support this clonotype. In DNA, the CDR3 is TGCAGTGCTAGTGCCGTCGAACAGCTGTACGAGCAGTACTTC. Translated, it gives CSASAVEQLYEQYF. The chain joins TRBV20-1 to TRBJ2-7; D unclear. V was trimmed by 3 bases and J by 4 bases, leaving 16 bases between them. The CDR3 spans 14 residues. CDR1 DFQATT and CDR2 SNEGSKA come from the germline V gene (reference sequence).

This clonotype was seen a handful of times. The chain carries TRBV19 and TRBJ2-7; 7 bases align to TRBD1. The ends lost 2 bases at V and 3 bases at J; junction bases unmatched: 10. The CDR3 length is 16 residues. Looked up from germline, CDR1 is LNHDA and CDR2 is SQIVND (reference sequence). CDR3 region: CASSIPPSGDSYEQYF. DNA for the CDR3: TGTGCCAGTAGTATACCCCCCTCCGGGGACAGCTACGAGCAGTACTTC.